What follows is one TCR beta chain and its context. What it recognizes is unknown. This sample is part of a study of siplizumab effects on memory and regulatory T cells. General study findings and limits: Proliferating clones, CD4+ or CD8+, lacked an assignable naive or memory phenotype in roughly 80-95% of cases. Of the alloreactive clones, only a minor fraction mapped to unstimulated subsets.

Germline-derived CDR1 and CDR2 are ENHRY and SYGVKD. CDR3 size: 16 residues. The V segment lost 0 bases and the J segment 2 bases; nucleotides outside the gene matches: 2. Using immunoSEQ multiplex PCR, the repertoire was profiled, and TCRdb retains in-frame clones only, with some absent. The sample shows about 82,000 clones, roughly 89% of them seen only once. Sequenced sample: Tregs sorted from blood. The rearrangement links TRBV10-3 to TRBJ2-5, with 11 bases that match TRBD2. This TCR was sampled from a human donor in good health. The CDR3 loop is CAISESIAGGQETQYF. CDR3 sequence (DNA): TGTGCCATCAGTGAGTCGATAGCGGGGGGGCAAGAGACCCAGTACTTC.